This T cell receptor beta chain was obtained from a study of T cells in Graves' hyperthyroidism and ophthalmopathy. RNA transcripts served as the template for amplifying TCR beta CDR3 regions. The TCR CDR3 first-round RT-PCR relied on the HTBI primer set. Each CDR3 protein gets one entry after TCRdb re-called the multiplex PCR reads with MiXCR. Counted here are 400,000 to 450,000 distinct CDR3 sequences, 14% to 15% occurring once; the ten biggest clones make up around 14%. This clonotype occurred many times. Individuals with ophthalmopathy presented a Clinical Activity Score of at least 3, a NOSPECS grade of at least 4 and a duration under 3 months. The V gene lost 0 bases and the J gene lost 4 bases, with 9 bases spanning the gap. This CDR3 is built from 14 residues. Germline V lookup: CDR1 LGHDT, CDR2 YNNKEL (reference sequence).

This chain connects TRBV3-1 to TRBJ1-2; tentatively, D is TRBD1 (6 bases). This clonotype originated in a man aged 18 to 29 with Graves' ophthalmopathy. Sequences were obtained from blood. Here the CDR3 DNA reads TGTGCCAGCAGCCAAGATCAGGGGACCTATGGCTACACCTTC. Translated: CASSQDQGTYGYTF. The full variable domain, rest sourced from reference TRBV3-1 and TRBJ1-2, is DTAVSQTPKYLVTQMGNDKSIKCEQNLGHDTMYWYKQDSKKFLKIMFSYNNKELIINETVPNRFSPKSPDKAHLNLHINSLELGDSAVYFCASSQDQGTYGYTFGSGTRLTVV.